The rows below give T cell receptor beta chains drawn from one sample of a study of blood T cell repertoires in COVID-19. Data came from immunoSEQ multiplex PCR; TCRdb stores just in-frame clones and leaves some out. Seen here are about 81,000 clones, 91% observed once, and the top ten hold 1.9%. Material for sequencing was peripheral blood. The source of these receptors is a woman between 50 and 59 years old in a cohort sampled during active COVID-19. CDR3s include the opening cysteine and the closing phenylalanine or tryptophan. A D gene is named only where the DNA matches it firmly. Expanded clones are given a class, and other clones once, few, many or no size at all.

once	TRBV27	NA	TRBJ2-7	TGTGCCAGCAGTTTAGGAACACTGGGGGGAGTCCTCTACGAGCAGTACTTC	CASSLGTLGGVLYEQYF
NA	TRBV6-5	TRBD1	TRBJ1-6	TGTGCCAGCAGCCCCACTAGGACAGGGGGTTCACCCCTCCACTTT	CASSPTRTGGSPLHF
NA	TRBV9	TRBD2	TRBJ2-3	TGTGCCAGCAGCGTAAGCGGGAGGGCCGCAGATACGCAGTATTTT	CASSVSGRAADTQYF
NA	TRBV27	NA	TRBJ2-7	TGTGCCAGCCGAGCCCGCCTCCTCGGCGAGCAGTACTTC	CASRARLLGEQYF
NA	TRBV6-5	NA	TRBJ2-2	TGTGCCAGCAAGGGCAGGGGTGAAGGGACCGGGGAGCTGTTTTTT	CASKGRGEGTGELFF
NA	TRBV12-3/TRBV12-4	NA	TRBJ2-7	TGTGCCAGCAGTGGACAGTCCTACGAGCAGTACTTC	CASSGQSYEQYF
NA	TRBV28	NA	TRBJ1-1	TGTGCCAGCAGTTTTGAGGGCCTCGCTTTCTTT	CASSFEGLAFF
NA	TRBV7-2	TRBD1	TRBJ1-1	TGTGCCAGCAGCTCCCTATCCAGGGGGTGGGACACTGAAGCTTTCTTT	CASSSLSRGWDTEAFF
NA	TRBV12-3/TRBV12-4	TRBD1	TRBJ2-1	TGTGCCAGTCAGCCGACAGGGGTGGGTGAGCAGTTCTTC	CASQPTGVGEQFF
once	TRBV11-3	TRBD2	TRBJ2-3	TGTGCCAGCAGCTCGCATGGACTAGCGGGAAGGGGAGATACGCAGTATTTT	CASSSHGLAGRGDTQYF
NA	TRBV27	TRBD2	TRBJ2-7	TGTGCCAGCAGTTTATGGCTAGCGGGGGGCGGGGTATCCGAGCAGTACTTC	CASSLWLAGGGVSEQYF
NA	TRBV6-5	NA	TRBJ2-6	TGTGCCAGCAGGGAGGCTGGGGCCAACGTCCTGACTTTC	CASREAGANVLTF
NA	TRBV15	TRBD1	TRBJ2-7	TGTGCCACCAGCAGGGACAGGGGACCCTACGAGCAGTACTTC	CATSRDRGPYEQYF
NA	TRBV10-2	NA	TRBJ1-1	TGCGCCAGCAGTGAGTATGGGCCGAACACTGAAGCTTTCTTT	CASSEYGPNTEAFF
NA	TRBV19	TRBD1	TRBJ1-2	TGTGCCAGTAGTACCCGACAGGGGGCTGGGTCTGGCTACACCTTC	CASSTRQGAGSGYTF
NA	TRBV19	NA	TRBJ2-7	TGTGCCAGTAGCGAACAGGGTGACTCCTACGAGCAGTACTTC	CASSEQGDSYEQYF
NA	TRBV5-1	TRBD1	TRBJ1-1	TGCGCCAGCACAAAACAGGGGGCTCGGAACACTGAAGCTTTCTTT	CASTKQGARNTEAFF
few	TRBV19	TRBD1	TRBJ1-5	TGTGCCAGTAGTATGAGGGACAGCCTTATAGGCAATCAGCCCCAGCATTTT	CASSMRDSLIGNQPQHF
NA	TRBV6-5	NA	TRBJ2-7	TGTGCCAGCAGTTACTCTACCGGGGGACGTCCCTACGAGCAGTACTTC	CASSYSTGGRPYEQYF
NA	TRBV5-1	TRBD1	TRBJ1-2	TGCGCCAGCAGCTTGGAAGGGGGCGAGGGCTATGGCTACACCTTC	CASSLEGGEGYGYTF
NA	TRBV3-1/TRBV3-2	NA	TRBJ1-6	TGTGCCAGCAGCTCAACCGGGGTTTTGTCCCTCCACTTT	CASSSTGVLSLHF
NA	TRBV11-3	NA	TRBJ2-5	TGTGCCAGCAGCCAATCGGAGGAGACCCAGTACTTC	CASSQSEETQYF
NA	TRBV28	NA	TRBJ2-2	TGTGCCAGCAGTTTATTAGGCGGGAACACCGGGGAGCTGTTTTTT	CASSLLGGNTGELFF
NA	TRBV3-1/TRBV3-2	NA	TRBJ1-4	TGTGCCAGCAGCCAAGGTCCGGGACTGTTTTTT	CASSQGPGLFF
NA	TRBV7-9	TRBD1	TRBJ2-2	TGTGCCAGCAGCTTTGGGACAGGGGGATGGAACGGGGAGCTGTTTTTT	CASSFGTGGWNGELFF
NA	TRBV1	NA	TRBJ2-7	TGCACCAGCAGCCAAGAGCAGCAGGGGAGCGACGAGCAGTACTTC	CTSSQEQQGSDEQYF
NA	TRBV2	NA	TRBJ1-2	TGTGCCAGCAGTGAAGCACAGGGAACAGTTTGGGGCTACACCTTC	CASSEAQGTVWGYTF
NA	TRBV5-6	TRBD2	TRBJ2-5	TGTGCCAGCAGCCGACCGGGAGGTGGAGAAGAGACCCAGTACTTC	CASSRPGGGEETQYF
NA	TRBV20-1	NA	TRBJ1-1	TGCAGTGCTAGTACTCACAGGTGGAACACTGAAGCTTTCTTT	CSASTHRWNTEAFF
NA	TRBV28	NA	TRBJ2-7	TGTGCCAGCAGTTTTGGGGCAGGGAAGAACTACGAGCAGTACTTC	CASSFGAGKNYEQYF
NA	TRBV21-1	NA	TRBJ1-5	TGTGCCAGCAGCAATACAGGGGCTAGGTTTTTTAGCAATCAGCCCCAGCATTTT	CASSNTGARFFSNQPQHF
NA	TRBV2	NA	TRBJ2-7	TGTGCCAGCATCGATGGGCAGGGGCCCTTGGAGCAGTACTTC	CASIDGQGPLEQYF
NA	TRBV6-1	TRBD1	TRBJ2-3	TGTGCCAGCAGTGAGCCGGGACAGGGAACCGATACGCAGTATTTT	CASSEPGQGTDTQYF
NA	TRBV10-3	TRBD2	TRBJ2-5	TGTGCCATCAGTGCCAGCGGGGCTTACCAAGAGACCCAGTACTTC	CAISASGAYQETQYF